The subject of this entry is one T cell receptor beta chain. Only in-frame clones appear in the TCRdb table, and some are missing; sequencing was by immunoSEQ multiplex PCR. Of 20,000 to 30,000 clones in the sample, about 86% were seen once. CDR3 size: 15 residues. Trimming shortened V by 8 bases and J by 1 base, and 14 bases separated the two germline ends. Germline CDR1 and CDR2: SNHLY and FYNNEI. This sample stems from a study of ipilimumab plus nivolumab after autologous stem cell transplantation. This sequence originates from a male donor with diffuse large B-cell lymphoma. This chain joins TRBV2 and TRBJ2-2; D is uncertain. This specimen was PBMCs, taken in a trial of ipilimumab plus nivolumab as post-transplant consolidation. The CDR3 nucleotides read TGTGCCAGCTCCTTAGTGGATAGGAACACCGGGGAGCTGTTTTTT. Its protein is CASSLVDRNTGELFF.